These T cell receptor beta chains were read from a single sample in a study of shared clonotypes between healthy human individuals. Here immunoSEQ multiplex PCR was the method, and the copy in TCRdb shows in-frame clones only, minus some. The sample has fewer than 1.4 million clones, roughly 74% seen once. Source material: memory CD4+ T cells from PBMCs. Receptors were obtained from a young man in good health. Some clones in this sample may be carry-over from other donors' samples. Both conserved end residues are part of each CDR3. Clone sizes are given selectively: once, few, many, or a class where the clone is expanded.

J gene,clone size,V gene,CDR3 protein
TRBJ1-2,-,TRBV29-1,CSVSGQGVGDYGYTF
TRBJ2-3,many,TRBV4-2,CASSQEGTSGRAGTDTQYF
TRBJ2-7,-,TRBV28,CASNGVPSSYEQYF
TRBJ1-4,-,TRBV2,CASSDVGGTNEKLFF
TRBJ2-2,many,TRBV7-2,CASSLEQAVTGELFF
TRBJ1-1,-,TRBV2,CASSEFAPSNTEAFF
TRBJ2-3,-,TRBV7-2,CASSSGQGDTQYF
-,-,TRBV7-8,CASSFSRDLAGPTYEQYF
TRBJ2-1,-,TRBV18,CASSPPGLTYNEQFF
TRBJ2-1,once,TRBV10-1,CASSETSGGGEEQFF
TRBJ2-5,many,TRBV6-1,CASRRGQETQYF
TRBJ1-1,-,TRBV30,CAWSYGTANTEAFF
TRBJ1-2,once,TRBV27,CASSQGNNYGYTF
TRBJ2-7,few,TRBV5-4,CASSSRYEQYF
TRBJ2-2,-,TRBV25-1,CASSEYRGTRSTGELFF
TRBJ2-7,-,TRBV2,CASSLTRGPGEQYF
TRBJ2-2,-,TRBV7-6,CASSSRRDTGELFF
TRBJ1-1,-,TRBV18,CASSSLGGSEDSTEAFF
TRBJ2-7,-,TRBV18,CASSGREGEQYF
TRBJ2-7,-,TRBV28,CASIRDRTYSYEQYF
TRBJ2-1,few,TRBV7-9,CASSLLGYEQFF
TRBJ2-7,-,TRBV11-2,CASTGGPGLAAEQYF